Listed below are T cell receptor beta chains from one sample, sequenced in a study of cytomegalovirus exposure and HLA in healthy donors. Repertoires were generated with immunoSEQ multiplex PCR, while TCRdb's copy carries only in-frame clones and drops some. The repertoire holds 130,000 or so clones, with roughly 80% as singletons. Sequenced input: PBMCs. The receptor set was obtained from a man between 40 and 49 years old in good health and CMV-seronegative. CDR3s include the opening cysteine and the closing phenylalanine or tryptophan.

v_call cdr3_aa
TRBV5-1 CASSLAGTGGITDTQYF
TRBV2 CASRETNTEAFF
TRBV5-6 CASSWIGQGVGNTEAFF
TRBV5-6 CASSSPVGEIYQAFF
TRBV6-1 CASSARTGQPYEQYF
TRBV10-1 CASSRTGRGGEQYF
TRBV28 CASSFRTSSGLANTGELFF
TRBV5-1 CASSPGIDGNTIYF
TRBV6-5 CASSVSGDTQYF
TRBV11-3 CASSPPSPATNTGELFF
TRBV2 CASIPGTEGTEAFF
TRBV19 CASSRGQENTEAFF
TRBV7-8 CASRHTGTEAFF
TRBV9 CASSLGGGTEAFF
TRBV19 CASSIDLIARAGNTIYF
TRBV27 CASSFQTGKKGQGRGYTF
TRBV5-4 CASSLGGGQGHGYTF
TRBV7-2 CASSTRLAGAYEQYF
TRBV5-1 CASSLPGLAGSDTQYF
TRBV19 CASRGGAGGVALNTEAFF
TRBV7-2 CASSLVALAGAQRITQYF
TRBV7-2 CASSLGGQFNSPLHF
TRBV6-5 CASSLGQSGNTIYF
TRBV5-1 CASNRDSLFDEQFF
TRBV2 CASDPTGRYEQYF
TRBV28 CASSSPGQGAGGYTF
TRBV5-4 CASSSGTSGSYEQYF
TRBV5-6 CASSPRRGAYGYTF
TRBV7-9 CASSSGLAGKQETQYF
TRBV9 CASSVATGSYGYTF
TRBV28 CASSLWPTGGGPEAFF
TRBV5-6 CASSPTGNYGYTF
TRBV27 CASSLGGSSYNEQFF
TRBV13 CASSQLWGETYEQYF
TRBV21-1 CASSKLRGLLNYGYTF
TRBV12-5 CASGLAPLAGGPSEQFF
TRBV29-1 CSVEELAGTNEQFF
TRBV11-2 CASSWDRGNQPQHF
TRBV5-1 CASSPGTGGHYGYTF
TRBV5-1 CASSFSGNRGNTIYF
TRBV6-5 CASSYAAYYEQYF
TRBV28 CASSKGARNTGELFF
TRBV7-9 CASRPQGSPPRANYGYTF
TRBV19 CASSIPHQPQHF
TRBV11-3 CASSPPEGSTEAFF
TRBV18 CASSPYRGQGDEQYF
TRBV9 CASSVSGGAADTQYF
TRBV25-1 CASRDGLGDTEAFF
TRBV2 CATQAASSYEQYF
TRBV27 CASSLYGSGGYEQYF
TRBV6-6 CASSYSAGGLEKLFF
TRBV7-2 CASSLGLGQLYGYTF
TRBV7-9 CASSLRQSFTYEQYF
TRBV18 CASSGTGTNEKLFF
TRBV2 CATRSGQGAFNNQPQHF